The rows below give T cell receptor beta chains drawn from one sample of a study of blood T cell repertoires in COVID-19. This table comes from immunoSEQ multiplex PCR, and its TCRdb copy is limited to in-frame clones, with some not included. The data hold roughly 180,000 clones, with about 80% observed a single time. Material: peripheral blood. The receptors were gathered from a human donor in a cohort sampled during active COVID-19. Both conserved end residues are part of each CDR3. Fields, in order: V gene, J gene, CDR3 protein.

TRBV30	TRBJ1-2	CAWAGPGDGYTF
TRBV2	TRBJ1-2	CASSDRRGEGYTF
TRBV27	TRBJ2-7	CASSLFGRNSYEQYF
TRBV5-6	TRBJ2-4	CASSSGVGANIQYF
TRBV29-1	TRBJ1-6	CSALTGGNSPLHF
TRBV9	TRBJ2-1	CASSPWGGGAYNEQFF
TRBV11-3	TRBJ2-1	CASSSDRAGLNNEQFF
TRBV2	TRBJ1-6	CASAQGAGNSPLHF
TRBV6-6	TRBJ1-2	CASSPDRDRSGYTF
TRBV19	TRBJ2-2	CASSIGTGGFNGELFF
TRBV15	TRBJ1-1	CATSPLDVGAEAFF
TRBV5-1	TRBJ1-4	CASSKGQRNEKLFF
TRBV19	TRBJ1-5	CASSIHRDQPQHF
TRBV9	TRBJ2-1	CASSVGGRGTYNEQFF
TRBV5-4	TRBJ2-7	CASSSVLDEQYF
TRBV12-3/TRBV12-4	TRBJ2-7	CASSQDRREQYF
TRBV18	TRBJ2-2	CASSPFEDRGRTGELFF
TRBV29-1	TRBJ2-7	CSVEAPGDYEQYF
TRBV6-6	TRBJ2-3	CASSYGTSGPTDTQYF
TRBV5-1	TRBJ1-2	CASSLGQFYGYTF
TRBV6-5	TRBJ2-7	CASRDPGATSYEQYF
TRBV7-3	TRBJ2-1	CASSSPGLLSNEQFF
TRBV12-3/TRBV12-4	TRBJ2-7	CASSLLYYEQYF
TRBV3-1/TRBV3-2	TRBJ2-1	CASSPRTMTSNEQFF
TRBV9	TRBJ2-5	CASSVGTSGAYQETQYF
TRBV7-9	TRBJ1-2	CASSSNTGELYGYTF
TRBV18	TRBJ2-2	CASSPGGTTGELFF
TRBV19	TRBJ2-5	CASSIGQQETQYF
TRBV30	TRBJ1-2	CAWSEPGLFYGYTF
TRBV19	TRBJ1-2	CASSATTGGIGYTF
TRBV19	TRBJ1-1	CASSTTGNTEAFF